The rows below give T cell receptor beta chains drawn from one sample of a study of blood T cell repertoires in COVID-19. Generated by immunoSEQ multiplex PCR, the TCRdb table keeps only in-frame clones and is missing some. The sample consists of about 210,000 clones, less than 85% of them appearing once. Sequences were obtained from peripheral blood. The source is a woman aged 65 to 85 with acute or convalescent COVID-19. Both conserved end residues are part of each CDR3. The D gene is left open where the match is weak. Clone size appears in some rows only: once, few, many, or a class for an expanded clone.

D gene	clone size	V gene	J gene	CDR3 protein	CDR3 DNA
NA	NA	TRBV19	TRBJ2-3	CASSIEGGLSTDTQYF	TGTGCCAGTAGTATAGAGGGAGGACTGAGCACAGATACGCAGTATTTT
TRBD1	NA	TRBV24-1	TRBJ2-3	CATRETGGGADTQYF	TGTGCCACCAGAGAGACAGGGGGCGGCGCAGATACGCAGTATTTT
NA	few	TRBV27	TRBJ2-5	CASSRQEETQYF	TGTGCCAGCAGTCGACAGGAAGAGACCCAGTACTTC
TRBD1	once	TRBV5-1	TRBJ2-5	CASSRPSGQAETQYF	TGCGCCAGCAGCCGCCCATCGGGACAGGCGGAGACCCAGTACTTC
NA	NA	TRBV3-1/TRBV3-2	TRBJ2-7	CASSLQETSYEQYF	TGTGCCAGCTCTCTACAGGAGACCTCCTACGAGCAGTACTTC
TRBD2	NA	TRBV5-4	TRBJ2-1	CASSLERGPYNEQFF	TGTGCCAGCAGCTTGGAGCGGGGGCCATACAATGAGCAGTTCTTC
TRBD1	NA	TRBV24-1	TRBJ1-5	CATSDGVGTGSSNQPQHF	TGTGCCACCAGTGATGGGGTGGGGACAGGGAGTTCTAATCAGCCCCAGCATTTT
NA	NA	TRBV19	TRBJ1-4	CASRMTPSNEKLFF	TGTGCCAGTAGGATGACACCATCAAATGAAAAACTGTTTTTT
NA	once	TRBV19	TRBJ1-2	CASSMSLLGGYTF	TGTGCCAGTAGTATGTCGTTACTTGGTGGCTACACCTTC
NA	NA	TRBV4-3	TRBJ2-5	CASSQAHRAPETQYF	TGCGCCAGCAGCCAAGCCCACAGGGCTCCCGAGACCCAGTACTTC
NA	NA	TRBV19	TRBJ1-5	CASGFTGRQQPQHF	TGTGCCAGCGGGTTCACAGGGAGACAACAGCCCCAGCATTTT
TRBD1	NA	TRBV18	TRBJ1-1	CASSGQGANTEAFF	TGTGCCAGCTCAGGACAGGGAGCCAACACTGAAGCTTTCTTT
TRBD2	NA	TRBV2	TRBJ2-5	CASSGGASGGYGEETQYF	TGTGCCAGCAGTGGGGGAGCTAGCGGGGGCTACGGGGAGGAGACCCAGTACTTC
NA	NA	TRBV3-1/TRBV3-2	TRBJ2-1	CASSTRDTDNEQFF	TGTGCCAGCAGCACCCGGGACACTGACAATGAGCAGTTCTTC
TRBD2	once	TRBV7-9	TRBJ2-4	CASSASGGKNIQYF	TGTGCCAGCAGCGCTAGCGGGGGGAAAAACATTCAGTACTTC
TRBD2	few	TRBV9	TRBJ2-7	CASSLHSGTSGSYEQYF	TGTGCCAGCAGCCTACATTCCGGGACTAGCGGCTCCTACGAGCAGTACTTC
TRBD1	NA	TRBV5-6	TRBJ1-4	CASSLGRQGNGKLFF	TGTGCCAGCAGCTTGGGGCGACAGGGGAATGGAAAACTGTTTTTT
TRBD1	NA	TRBV13	TRBJ1-1	CASSSTRTGFSEAFF	TGTGCCAGCAGCTCCACCCGGACAGGGTTCTCTGAAGCTTTCTTT
TRBD1	few	TRBV5-6	TRBJ2-2	CASSQPGQGPKLFF	TGTGCCAGCAGCCAACCCGGACAGGGTCCGAAGCTGTTTTTT
NA	NA	TRBV7-2	TRBJ2-2	CASSLTRGNTGELFF	TGTGCCAGCAGCTTGACTAGAGGCAACACCGGGGAGCTGTTTTTT
NA	NA	TRBV11-2	TRBJ2-7	CASSLEWQSLYEQYF	TGTGCCAGCAGCTTGGAGTGGCAGTCGCTCTACGAGCAGTACTTC
NA	NA	TRBV19	TRBJ2-2	CASTAVVGGELFF	TGTGCCAGTACCGCCGTGGTCGGCGGGGAGCTGTTTTTT
TRBD1	NA	TRBV30	TRBJ1-1	CAWSWSGGSMAFF	TGTGCCTGGAGTTGGTCAGGGGGCAGTATGGCTTTCTTT
TRBD1	NA	TRBV3-1/TRBV3-2	TRBJ2-7	CASSQGTGSSYEQYF	TGTGCCAGCAGCCAGGGGACAGGGAGCTCCTACGAGCAGTACTTC